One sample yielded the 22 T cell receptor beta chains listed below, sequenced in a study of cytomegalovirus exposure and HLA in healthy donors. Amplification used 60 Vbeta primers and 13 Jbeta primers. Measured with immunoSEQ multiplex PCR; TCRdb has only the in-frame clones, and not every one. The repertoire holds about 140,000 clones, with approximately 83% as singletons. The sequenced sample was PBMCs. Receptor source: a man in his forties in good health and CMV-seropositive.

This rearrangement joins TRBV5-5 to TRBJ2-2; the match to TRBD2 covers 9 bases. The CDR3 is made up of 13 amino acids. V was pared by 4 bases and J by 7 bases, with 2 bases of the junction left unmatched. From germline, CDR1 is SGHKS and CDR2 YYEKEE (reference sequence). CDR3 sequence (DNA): TGTGCCAGCAGCATGACTAGCGGCGGGGAGCTGTTTTTT. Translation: CASSMTSGGELFF.

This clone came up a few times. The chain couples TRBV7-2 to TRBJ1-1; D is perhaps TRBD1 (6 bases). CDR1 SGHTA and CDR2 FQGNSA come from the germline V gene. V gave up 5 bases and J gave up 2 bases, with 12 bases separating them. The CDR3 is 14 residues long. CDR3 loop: CASSLGQTNTEAFF. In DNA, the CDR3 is TGTGCCAGCAGCCTCGGACAGACCAACACTGAAGCTTTCTTT. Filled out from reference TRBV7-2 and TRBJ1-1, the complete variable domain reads GAGVSQSPSNKVTEKGKDVELRCDPISGHTALYWYRQSLGQGLEFLIYFQGNSAPDKSGLPSDRFSAERTGGSVSTLTIQRTQQEDSAVYLCASSLGQTNTEAFFGQGTRLTVV.

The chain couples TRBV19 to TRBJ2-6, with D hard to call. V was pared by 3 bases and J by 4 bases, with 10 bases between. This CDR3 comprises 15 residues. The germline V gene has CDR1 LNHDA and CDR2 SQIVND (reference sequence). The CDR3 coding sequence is TGTGCCAGTAGTATCGTAGTCACCGGGGCCAACGTCCTGACTTTC. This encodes CASSIVVTGANVLTF.

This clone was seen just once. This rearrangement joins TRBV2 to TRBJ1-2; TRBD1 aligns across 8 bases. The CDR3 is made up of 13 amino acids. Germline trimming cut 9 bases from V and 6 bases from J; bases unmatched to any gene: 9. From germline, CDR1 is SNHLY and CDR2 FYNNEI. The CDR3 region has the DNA TGTGCCAGAGGGGAACAGGGGGTGAATGGCTACACCTTC. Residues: CARGEQGVNGYTF.

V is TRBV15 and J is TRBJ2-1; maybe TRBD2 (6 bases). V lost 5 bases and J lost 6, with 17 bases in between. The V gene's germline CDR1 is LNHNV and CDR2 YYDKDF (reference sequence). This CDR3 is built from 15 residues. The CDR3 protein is CATSRPGTGRNEQFF. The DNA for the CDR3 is TGTGCCACCAGCCGACCAGGGACTGGGCGCAATGAGCAGTTCTTC.

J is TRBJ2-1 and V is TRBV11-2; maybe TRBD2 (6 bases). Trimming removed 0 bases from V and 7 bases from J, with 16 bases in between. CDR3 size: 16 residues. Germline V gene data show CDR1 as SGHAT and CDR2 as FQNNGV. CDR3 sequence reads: CASSLDMGRRGNEQFF. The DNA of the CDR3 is TGTGCCAGCAGCTTAGACATGGGACGCCGGGGGAATGAGCAGTTCTTC.

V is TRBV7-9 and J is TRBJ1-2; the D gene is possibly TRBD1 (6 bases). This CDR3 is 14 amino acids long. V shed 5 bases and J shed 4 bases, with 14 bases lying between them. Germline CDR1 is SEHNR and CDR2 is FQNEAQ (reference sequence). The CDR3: CASSLNTGTYGYTF. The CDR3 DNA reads TGTGCCAGCAGCCTAAATACAGGGACCTATGGCTACACCTTC. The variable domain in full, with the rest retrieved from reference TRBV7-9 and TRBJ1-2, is DTGVSQNPRHKITKRGQNVTFRCDPISEHNRLYWYRQTLGQGPEFLTYFQNEAQLEKSRLLSDRFSAERPKGSFSTLEIQRTEQGDSAMYLCASSLNTGTYGYTFGSGTRLTVV.

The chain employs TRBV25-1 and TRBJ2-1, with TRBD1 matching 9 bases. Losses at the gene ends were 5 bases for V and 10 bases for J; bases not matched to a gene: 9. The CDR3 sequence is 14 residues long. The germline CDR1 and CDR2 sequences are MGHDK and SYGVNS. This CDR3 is CASSPGQGRREQFF. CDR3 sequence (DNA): TGTGCCAGCAGTCCGGGACAGGGAAGACGCGAGCAGTTCTTC.

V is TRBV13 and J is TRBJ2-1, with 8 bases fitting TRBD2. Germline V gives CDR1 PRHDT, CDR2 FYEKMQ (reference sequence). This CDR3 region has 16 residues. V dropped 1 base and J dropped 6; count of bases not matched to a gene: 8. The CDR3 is CASSLELAARFNEQFF. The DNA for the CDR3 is TGTGCCAGCAGCTTAGAACTAGCGGCCCGCTTCAATGAGCAGTTCTTC.

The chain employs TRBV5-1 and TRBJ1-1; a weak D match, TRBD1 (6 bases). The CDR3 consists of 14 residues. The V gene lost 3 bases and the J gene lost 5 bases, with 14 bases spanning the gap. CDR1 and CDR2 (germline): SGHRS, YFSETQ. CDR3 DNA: TGCGCCAGCAGCTCTCCGGACAGCTATACTGAAGCTTTCTTT. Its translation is CASSSPDSYTEAFF.

CDR3 coding DNA: TGTGCCAGCTCCCGTATACAGGGGGCTTACGAGCAGTACTTC. Its translation is CASSRIQGAYEQYF. The chain combines TRBV7-2 with TRBJ2-7; TRBD1 matches at 9 bases. The CDR3 length is 14 residues. Looked up from germline, CDR1 is SGHTA and CDR2 is FQGNSA. The V segment lost 8 bases and the J segment 4 bases; nucleotides outside the gene matches: 9. The full variable domain, rest sourced from reference TRBV7-2 and TRBJ2-7, is GAGVSQSPSNKVTEKGKDVELRCDPISGHTALYWYRQSLGQGLEFLIYFQGNSAPDKSGLPSDRFSAERTGGSVSTLTIQRTQQEDSAVYLCASSRIQGAYEQYFGPGTRLTVT.

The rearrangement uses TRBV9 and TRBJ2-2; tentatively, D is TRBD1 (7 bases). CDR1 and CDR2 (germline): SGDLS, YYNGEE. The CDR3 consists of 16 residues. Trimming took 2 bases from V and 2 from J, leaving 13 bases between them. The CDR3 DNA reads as TGTGCCAGCAGCGTTAGGGGGGACAGAAACACCGGGGAGCTGTTTTTT. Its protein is CASSVRGDRNTGELFF.

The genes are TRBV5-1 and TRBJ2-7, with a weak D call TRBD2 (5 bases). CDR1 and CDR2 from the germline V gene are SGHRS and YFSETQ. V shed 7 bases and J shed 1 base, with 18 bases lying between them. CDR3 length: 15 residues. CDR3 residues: CASAREPFESYEQYF. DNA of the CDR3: TGCGCCAGCGCGAGGGAACCTTTCGAGTCCTACGAGCAGTACTTC.

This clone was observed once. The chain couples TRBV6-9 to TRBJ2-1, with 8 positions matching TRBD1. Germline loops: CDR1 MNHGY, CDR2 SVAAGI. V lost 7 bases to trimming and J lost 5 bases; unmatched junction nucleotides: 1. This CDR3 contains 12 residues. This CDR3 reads CASTGGNNEQFF. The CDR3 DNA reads TGTGCCAGCACAGGGGGCAACAATGAGCAGTTCTTC.

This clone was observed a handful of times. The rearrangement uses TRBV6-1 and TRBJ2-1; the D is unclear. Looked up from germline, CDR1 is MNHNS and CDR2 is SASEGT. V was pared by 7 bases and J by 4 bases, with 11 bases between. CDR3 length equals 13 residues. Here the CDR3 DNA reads TGTGCCAGCATTCCCCGGTCGTACAATGAGCAGTTCTTC. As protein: CASIPRSYNEQFF.

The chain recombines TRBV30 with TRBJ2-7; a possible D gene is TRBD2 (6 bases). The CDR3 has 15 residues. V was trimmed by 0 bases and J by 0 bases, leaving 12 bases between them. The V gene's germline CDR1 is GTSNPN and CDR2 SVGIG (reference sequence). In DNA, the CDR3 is TGTGCCTGGAGTGTTGGAGGGCAACGCTCCTACGAGCAGTACTTC. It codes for CAWSVGGQRSYEQYF.

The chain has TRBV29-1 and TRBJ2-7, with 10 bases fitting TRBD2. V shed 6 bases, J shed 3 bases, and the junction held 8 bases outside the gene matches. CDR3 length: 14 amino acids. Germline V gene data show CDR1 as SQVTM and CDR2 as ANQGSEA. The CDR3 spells CSVVLAGAIYEQYF. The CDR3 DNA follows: TGCAGCGTCGTCCTAGCGGGAGCCATCTACGAGCAGTACTTC.

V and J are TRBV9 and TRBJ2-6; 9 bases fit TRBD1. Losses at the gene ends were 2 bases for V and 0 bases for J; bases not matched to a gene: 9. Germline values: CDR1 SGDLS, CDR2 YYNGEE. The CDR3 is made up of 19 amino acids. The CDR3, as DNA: TGTGCCAGCAGCGTCAAGTTGGGACAGGGAGACTCTGGGGCCAACGTCCTGACTTTC. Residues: CASSVKLGQGDSGANVLTF.

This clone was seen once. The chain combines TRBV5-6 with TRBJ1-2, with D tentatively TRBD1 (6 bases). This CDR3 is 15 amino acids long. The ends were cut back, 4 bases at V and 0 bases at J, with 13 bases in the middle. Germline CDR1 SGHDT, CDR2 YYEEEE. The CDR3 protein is CASSGTGKANYGYTF. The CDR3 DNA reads TGTGCCAGCAGCGGTACAGGGAAAGCTAACTATGGCTACACCTTC.

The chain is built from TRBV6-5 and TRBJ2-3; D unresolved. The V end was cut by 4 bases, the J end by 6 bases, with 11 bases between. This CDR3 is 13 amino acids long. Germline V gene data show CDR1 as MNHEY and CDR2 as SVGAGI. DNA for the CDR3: TGTGCCAGCAGTTCGTCTAGACGGGATACGCAGTATTTT. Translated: CASSSSRRDTQYF.

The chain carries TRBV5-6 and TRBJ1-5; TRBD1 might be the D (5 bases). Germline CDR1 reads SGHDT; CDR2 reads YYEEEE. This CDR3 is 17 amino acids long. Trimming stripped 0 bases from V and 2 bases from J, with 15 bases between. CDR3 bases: TGTGCCAGCAGCTTGGGAGAAGGGGCATGGGGCAATCAGCCCCAGCATTTT. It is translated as CASSLGEGAWGNQPQHF. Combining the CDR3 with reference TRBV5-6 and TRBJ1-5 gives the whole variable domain DAGVTQSPTHLIKTRGQQVTLRCSPKSGHDTVSWYQQALGQGPQFIFQYYEEEERQRGNFPDRFSGHQFPNYSSELNVNALLLGDSALYLCASSLGEGAWGNQPQHFGDGTRLSIL.

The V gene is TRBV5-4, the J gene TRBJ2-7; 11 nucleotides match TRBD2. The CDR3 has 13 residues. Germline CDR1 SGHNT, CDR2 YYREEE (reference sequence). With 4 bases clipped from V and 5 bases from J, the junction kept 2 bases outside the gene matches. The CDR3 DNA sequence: TGTGCCAGCAGCCTGGGACTAGCGGACGAGCAGTACTTC. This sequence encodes CASSLGLADEQYF.